Included here is one TCR beta chain sequence, with context. Its recognized antigen is unknown. No quality values exist for individual bases; no much larger clone is one base distant. The sample's time point label, decoded: baseline before first vaccination. The sample's treatment or condition label, decoded: meningococcal conjugate vaccine given as trial control. Samples from vaccinated people were obtained from the UK trials COV001 and COV002, which included a single-blind randomized controlled phase 2/3 trial of AZD1222 (ChAdOx1 nCoV-19) in healthy adults. For TCRbeta chain sequencing, PBMC samples from trial participants were taken at day 0 and at day 28 after the second dose. The CDR3 regions of human TCRbeta chains were analyzed by immunosequencing. In the source study's methods: Repertoire TCRs were checked for matches against a reference library of SARS-CoV-2-specific TCRs that had been generated using the MIRA antigen-specificity platform. Breadth was defined as the fraction of unique TCRs that were SARS-CoV-2-associated. Depth was defined as the fraction of total T cells that were SARS-CoV-2-associated. Each spike-specific TCR was assigned to its reactive spike region and to a CD4 or CD8 class using the MIRA data. Log10-transformed breadth and depth values were compared by one-way ANOVA with Sidak's multiple comparisons tests. Not all clones reach the TCRdb copy of this immuneACCESS table, which keeps in-frame sequences only. Checked studies attribute under half of the gap to unresolved V genes and leave the rest unexplained. V and J calls and clone size come straight from that table; D and trimming were deduced from the DNA. The sample data list some 150,000 clones, and 75% to 90% of these were observed just once. The leading ten clones occupy about 4% of the sample.

The data stem from a study of T cell responses to AZD1222 COVID-19 vaccine (dated by TCRdb to 2020 to 2022). For context, the study as a whole: TCR sequencing was performed for roughly 250 trial participants, of whom roughly 200 were given two doses of AZD1222 and around 26 were given two doses of MenACWY control vaccine. Enrollment into the trials was organized by age into subgroups of 18-55, 56-69 and 70-plus years, and those subgroups contained about 150, 27 and 61 TCR-sequenced participants, respectively. Findings and caveats that apply to the study as a whole: In the small 56-69-year group, the increase in depth fell short of significance, most likely because of low power. Because no day 14 peak-response samples were available, the repertoires could be characterized only after the peak T cell response. Vaccine-associated CD4 TCRs spanned the whole spike protein, with dominant responses in regions 160-218 and 743-854. Participants were mostly white British and included more females than males, and it was suggested by the authors that clonal diversity may have been underestimated. Reportedly, almost half of the unique spike-specific TCRs recognized epitopes lying outside the regions that are mutated in the B.1.351 and B.1.1.7 variants. Only five or six AZD1222 recipients were SARS-CoV-2 seropositive at baseline, limiting conclusions about previously exposed vaccinees. A significant rise in spike-specific TCR breadth and depth was observed after two AZD1222 doses relative to day 0 and relative to MenACWY recipients.

The CDR3 measures 16 amino acids from cysteine to phenylalanine. Left in the record is the CDR3 DNA by itself, 48 bases read in frame from the first base. Sequencing was performed on peripheral blood, taken on day 0 of MenACWY control vaccination. This chain joins TRBV12-2 to TRBJ2-1; TRBD2, the D gene given by the table, was not confirmed from the DNA. TRBV12-2 is recorded as a pseudogene. The clonotype originates from an adult in good health. The CDR3 amino acid sequence is: CASRKLRESSYNEQFF. The DNA sequence reads TGTGCAAGTCGCAAGTTACGGGAAAGCTCCTACAATGAGCAGTTCTTC.